The next 11 T cell receptor beta chains were all read from a single sample in a study of shared clonotypes between healthy human individuals. Libraries were prepared by immunoSEQ multiplex PCR; TCRdb keeps only in-frame clonotypes and omits some of them. The sample includes about 2.4 million clones, 90% to 95% of them seen just once. Sequences were obtained from naive CD4+ T cells from PBMCs. Subset here: CD45RA+ positively selected. These receptors were taken from a man aged 18-30 years in good health. Some clones in this sample may be carry-over from other donors' samples.

The CDR3 is CASSLTTGHYGYTF. The CDR3 DNA is TGTGCCAGCAGTCTAACAACAGGGCATTATGGCTACACCTTC. This sequence joins TRBV28 and TRBJ1-2; perhaps TRBD1 as D (6 bases). Germline CDR1 MDHEN, CDR2 SYDVKM. The CDR3 spans 14 residues. V gave up 5 bases and J gave up 5 bases, with 15 bases separating them.

This clone was counted a single time. The rearrangement links TRBV5-8 to TRBJ1-1; no clear D. Germline lookup yields CDR1 SGHTS and CDR2 YDEGEE. This CDR3 is built from 16 residues. The V gene lost 1 base and the J gene lost 3 bases, with 16 bases spanning the gap. The CDR3 sequence is CASSLWRTDGDTEAFF. CDR3 DNA sequence: TGTGCCAGCAGCTTGTGGCGGACCGACGGAGACACTGAAGCTTTCTTT.

Concerning this clone: This CDR3 is also generated by other DNA sequences in the sample. The chain recombines TRBV5-4 with TRBJ2-2; D possibly corresponds to TRBD1 (6 bases). Between the trimmed V and J ends, which lost 4 bases and 3 bases, there was a span of 16 bases. CDR1 is SGHNT and CDR2 is YYREEE in the germline V gene (reference sequence). This CDR3 has 16 residues. The CDR3 here is CASSLPGEGDTGELFF. CDR3 in DNA: TGTGCCAGCAGCCTCCCGGGTGAGGGGGACACCGGGGAGCTGTTTTTT.

The chain is built from TRBV6-1 and TRBJ2-7; D is tentatively TRBD1 or TRBD2 (6 bases each). This CDR3 spans 15 amino acids. Between the trimmed V and J ends, which lost 4 bases and 2 bases, there was a span of 15 bases. The V gene's germline CDR1 is MNHNS and CDR2 SASEGT. The CDR3 region has the DNA TGTGCCAGCAGTGCCCGGGGGACACTCGCCTACGAGCAGTACTTC. Encoded protein: CASSARGTLAYEQYF.

This sequence joins TRBV29-1 and TRBJ2-4, with 7 bases lining up with TRBD1. V trimming: 2 bases; J trimming: 0 bases; junction bases outside the gene matches: 4. The CDR3 totals 15 residues. Germline CDR1 SQVTM, CDR2 ANQGSEA. The CDR3 protein is CSVEWAGGAKNIQYF. The CDR3 DNA is TGCAGCGTTGAATGGGCAGGGGGAGCCAAAAACATTCAGTACTTC.

This clone appeared once. The chain has TRBV7-9 and TRBJ2-5; 8 nucleotides agree with TRBD2. Trimming removed 7 bases from V and 0 bases from J; junction bases left unmatched: 10. The CDR3 has 16 amino acids. Germline-derived CDR1 and CDR2 are SEHNR and FQNEAQ (reference sequence). The CDR3 region is CASTFGVAGYQETQYF. CDR3 coding DNA: TGTGCCAGCACCTTTGGGGTAGCGGGGTACCAAGAGACCCAGTACTTC.

This rearrangement joins TRBV5-6 to TRBJ2-2; D remains unclear. V was clipped by 2 bases and J by 1 base, with 9 bases between them. The CDR3 consists of 15 residues. Germline V lookup: CDR1 SGHDT, CDR2 YYEEEE. The chain's CDR3 is CASSFGLENTGELFF. The DNA of the CDR3 is TGTGCCAGCAGCTTCGGTCTAGAGAACACCGGGGAGCTGTTTTTT.

The chain combines TRBV5-5 with TRBJ2-7; D call uncertain. V lost 2 bases, J lost 0 bases, and 9 bases lay in between. There are 14 residues in the CDR3. Germline V lookup: CDR1 SGHKS, CDR2 YYEKEE (reference sequence). The CDR3 sequence is CASSFRASSYEQYF. For the CDR3, the DNA is TGTGCCAGCAGCTTTCGGGCCTCCTCCTACGAGCAGTACTTC.

This chain joins TRBV6-6 and TRBJ1-2; no clear D. CDR3 length equals 15 residues. The V gene's germline CDR1 is MNHNY and CDR2 SVGAGI (reference sequence). V lost 6 bases to trimming and J lost 1 base, with 15 bases between them. The CDR3 nucleotides are TGTGCCAGCAGCCACAGCCTCCAACGTAACTATGGCTACACCTTC. Its protein is CASSHSLQRNYGYTF.

Points on this clone: This same CDR3 is encoded by further DNA sequences in the sample. The chain recombines TRBV5-1 with TRBJ2-1, with a tentative D call TRBD1 (6 bases). This CDR3 is built from 15 residues. Between the trimmed V and J ends, which lost 0 bases and 0 bases, there was a span of 7 bases. Germline CDR1 and CDR2: SGHRS and YFSETQ. The CDR3 is CASSLVTGSYNEQFF. The DNA for the CDR3 is TGCGCCAGCAGCTTGGTGACAGGCTCCTACAATGAGCAGTTCTTC.

This chain joins TRBV9 and TRBJ2-3; TRBD1 or TRBD2 may be the D gene (5 bases each). The CDR3 extends over 16 amino acids. Per germline, CDR1 SGDLS and CDR2 YYNGEE. The V end was cut by 0 bases, the J end by 3 bases, with 14 bases between. DNA for the CDR3: TGTGCCAGCAGCGTAGATGCTAGCAGGGCAACAGATACGCAGTATTTT. Protein: CASSVDASRATDTQYF.